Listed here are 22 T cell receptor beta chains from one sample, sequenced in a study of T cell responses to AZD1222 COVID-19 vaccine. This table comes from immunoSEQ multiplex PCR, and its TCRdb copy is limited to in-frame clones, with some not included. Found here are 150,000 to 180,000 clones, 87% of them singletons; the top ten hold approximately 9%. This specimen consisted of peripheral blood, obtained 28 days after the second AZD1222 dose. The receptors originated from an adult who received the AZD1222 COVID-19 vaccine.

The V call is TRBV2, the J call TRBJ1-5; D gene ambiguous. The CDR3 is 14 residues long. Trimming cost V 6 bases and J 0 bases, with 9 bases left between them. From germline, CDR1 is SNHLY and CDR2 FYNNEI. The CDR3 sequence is CASSLGVSNQPQHF. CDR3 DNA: TGTGCCAGCAGCCTAGGAGTTAGCAATCAGCCCCAGCATTTT.

CDR3 sequence: CAWMTGTFANTQYF. CDR3 DNA sequence: TGTGCCTGGATGACAGGGACATTCGCGAATACGCAGTATTTT. The rearrangement uses TRBV30 and TRBJ2-3, with 7 bases lining up with TRBD1. With V trimmed by 4 bases and J by 7 bases, 11 bases remained unmatched. Per germline, CDR1 GTSNPN and CDR2 SVGIG (reference sequence). CDR3 length: 14 amino acids.

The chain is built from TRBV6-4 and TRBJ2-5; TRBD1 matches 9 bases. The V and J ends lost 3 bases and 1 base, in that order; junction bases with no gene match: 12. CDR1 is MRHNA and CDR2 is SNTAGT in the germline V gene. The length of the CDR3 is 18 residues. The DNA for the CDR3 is TGTGCCAGCAGTGAAAAGGACAGGGGCTATAGATTCCAAGAGACCCAGTACTTC. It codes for CASSEKDRGYRFQETQYF.

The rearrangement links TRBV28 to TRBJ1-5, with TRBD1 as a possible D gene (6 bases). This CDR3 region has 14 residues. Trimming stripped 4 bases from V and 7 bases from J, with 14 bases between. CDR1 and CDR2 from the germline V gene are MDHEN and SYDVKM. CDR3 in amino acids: CASSSPGHEQPQHF. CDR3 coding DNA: TGTGCCAGCAGTTCCCCGGGACATGAACAGCCCCAGCATTTT.

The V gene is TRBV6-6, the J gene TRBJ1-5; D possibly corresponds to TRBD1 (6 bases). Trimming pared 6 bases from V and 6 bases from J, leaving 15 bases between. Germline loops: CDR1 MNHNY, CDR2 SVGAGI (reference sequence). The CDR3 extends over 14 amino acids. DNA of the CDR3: TGTGCCAGCAGCTCAACAGGGCGGGGTCAGCCCCAGCATTTT. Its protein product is CASSSTGRGQPQHF.

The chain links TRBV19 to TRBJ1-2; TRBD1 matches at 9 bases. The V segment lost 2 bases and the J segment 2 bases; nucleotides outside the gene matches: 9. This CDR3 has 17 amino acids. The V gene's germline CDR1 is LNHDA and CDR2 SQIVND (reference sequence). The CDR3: CASSIFRGQGLNYGYTF. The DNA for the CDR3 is TGTGCCAGTAGTATATTCCGTGGACAGGGGTTAAACTATGGCTACACCTTC.

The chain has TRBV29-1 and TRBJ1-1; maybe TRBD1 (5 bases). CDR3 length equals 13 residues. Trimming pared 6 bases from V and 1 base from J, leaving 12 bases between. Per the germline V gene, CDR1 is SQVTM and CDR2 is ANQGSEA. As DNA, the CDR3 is TGCAGCGTGCATCTGGGGACGAACACTGAAGCTTTCTTT. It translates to CSVHLGTNTEAFF.

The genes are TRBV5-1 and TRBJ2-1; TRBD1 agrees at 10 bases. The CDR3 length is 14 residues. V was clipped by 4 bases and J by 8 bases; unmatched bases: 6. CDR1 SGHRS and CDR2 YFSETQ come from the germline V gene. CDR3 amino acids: CASSLRQGADEQFF. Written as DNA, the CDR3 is TGCGCCAGCAGCCTCCGACAGGGGGCGGATGAGCAGTTCTTC.

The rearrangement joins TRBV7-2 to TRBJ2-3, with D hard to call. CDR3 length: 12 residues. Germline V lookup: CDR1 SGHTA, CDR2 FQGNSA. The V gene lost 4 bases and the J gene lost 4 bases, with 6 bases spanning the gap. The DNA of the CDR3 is TGTGCCAGCAGCTCCTCCCCAGATACGCAGTATTTT. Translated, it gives CASSSSPDTQYF.

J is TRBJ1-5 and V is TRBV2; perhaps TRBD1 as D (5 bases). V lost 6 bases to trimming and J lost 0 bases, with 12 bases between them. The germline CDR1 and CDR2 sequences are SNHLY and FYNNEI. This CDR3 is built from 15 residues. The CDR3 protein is CASRPSGNSNQPQHF. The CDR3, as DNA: TGTGCCAGCAGACCCTCAGGGAATAGCAATCAGCCCCAGCATTTT.

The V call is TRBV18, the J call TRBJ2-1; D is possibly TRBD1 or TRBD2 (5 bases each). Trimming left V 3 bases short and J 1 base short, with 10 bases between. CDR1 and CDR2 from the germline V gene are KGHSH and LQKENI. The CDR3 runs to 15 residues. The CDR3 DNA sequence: TGTGCCAGCTCACCGGGACGCCAGTCCTACAATGAGCAGTTCTTC. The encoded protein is CASSPGRQSYNEQFF.

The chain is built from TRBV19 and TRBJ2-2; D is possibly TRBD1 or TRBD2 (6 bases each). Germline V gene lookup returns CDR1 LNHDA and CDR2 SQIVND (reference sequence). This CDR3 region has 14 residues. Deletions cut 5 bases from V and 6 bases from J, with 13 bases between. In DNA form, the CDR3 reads TGTGCCAGTAGTCCAAAGGGGGGCTCCGGGGAGCTGTTTTTT. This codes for CASSPKGGSGELFF.

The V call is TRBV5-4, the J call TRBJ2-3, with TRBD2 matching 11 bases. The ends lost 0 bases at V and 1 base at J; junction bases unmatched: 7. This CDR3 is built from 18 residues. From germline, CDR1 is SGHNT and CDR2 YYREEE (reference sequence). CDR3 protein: CASSLGKLAGEGTDTQYF. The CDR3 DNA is TGTGCCAGCAGCTTGGGGAAACTAGCGGGAGAGGGCACAGATACGCAGTATTTT.

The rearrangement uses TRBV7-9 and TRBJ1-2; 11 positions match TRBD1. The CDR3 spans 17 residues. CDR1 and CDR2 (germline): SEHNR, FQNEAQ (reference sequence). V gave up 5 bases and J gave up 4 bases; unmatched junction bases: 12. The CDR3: CASSPPTDRGRLYGYTF. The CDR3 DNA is TGTGCCAGCAGCCCACCTACGGACAGGGGGCGCCTCTATGGCTACACCTTC. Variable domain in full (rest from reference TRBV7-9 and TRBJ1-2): DTGVSQNPRHKITKRGQNVTFRCDPISEHNRLYWYRQTLGQGPEFLTYFQNEAQLEKSRLLSDRFSAERPKGSFSTLEIQRTEQGDSAMYLCASSPPTDRGRLYGYTFGSGTRLTVV.

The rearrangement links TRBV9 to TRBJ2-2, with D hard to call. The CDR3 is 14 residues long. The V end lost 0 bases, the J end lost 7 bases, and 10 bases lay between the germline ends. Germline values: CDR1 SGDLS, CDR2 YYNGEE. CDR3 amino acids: CASSVAFSHGELFF. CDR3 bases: TGTGCCAGCAGCGTAGCATTTAGTCACGGGGAGCTGTTTTTT.

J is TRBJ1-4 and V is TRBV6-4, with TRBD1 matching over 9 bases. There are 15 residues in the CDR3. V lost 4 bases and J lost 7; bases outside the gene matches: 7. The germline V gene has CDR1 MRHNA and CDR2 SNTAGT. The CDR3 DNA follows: TGTGCCAGCAGTGGGCCGGGACAGGGACTTGAAAAACTGTTTTTT. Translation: CASSGPGQGLEKLFF.

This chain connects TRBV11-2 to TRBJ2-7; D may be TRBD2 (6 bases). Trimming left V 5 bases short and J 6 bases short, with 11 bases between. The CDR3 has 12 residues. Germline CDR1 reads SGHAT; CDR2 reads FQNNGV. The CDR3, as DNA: TGTGCCAGCAGCGGAAGCGGGCTCGAGCAGTACTTC. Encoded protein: CASSGSGLEQYF.

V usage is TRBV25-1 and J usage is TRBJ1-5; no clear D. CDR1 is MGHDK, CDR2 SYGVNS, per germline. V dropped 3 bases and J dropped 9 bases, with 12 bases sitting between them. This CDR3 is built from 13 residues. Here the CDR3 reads CASSDSPAGPQHF. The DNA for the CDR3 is TGTGCCAGCAGTGATTCCCCAGCAGGGCCCCAGCATTTT.

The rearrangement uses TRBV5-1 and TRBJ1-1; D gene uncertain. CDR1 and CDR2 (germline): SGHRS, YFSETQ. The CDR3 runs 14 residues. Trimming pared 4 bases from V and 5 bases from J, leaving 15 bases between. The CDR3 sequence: CASSGWTVGTEAFF. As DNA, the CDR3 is TGCGCCAGCAGCGGATGGACCGTGGGAACTGAAGCTTTCTTT.

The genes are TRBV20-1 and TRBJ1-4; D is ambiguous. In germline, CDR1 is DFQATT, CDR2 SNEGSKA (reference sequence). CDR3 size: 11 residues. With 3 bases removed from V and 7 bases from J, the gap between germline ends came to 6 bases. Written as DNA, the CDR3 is TGCAGTGCTAGGCGGGTTGAAAAACTGTTTTTT. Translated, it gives CSARRVEKLFF.

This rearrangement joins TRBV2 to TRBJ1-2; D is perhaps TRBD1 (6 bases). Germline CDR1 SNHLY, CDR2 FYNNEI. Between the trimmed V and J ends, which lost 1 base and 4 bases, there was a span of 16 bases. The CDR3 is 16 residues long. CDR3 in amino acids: CASSEDSQGRPYGYTF. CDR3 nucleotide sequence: TGTGCCAGCAGTGAAGACTCCCAGGGGCGACCCTATGGCTACACCTTC.

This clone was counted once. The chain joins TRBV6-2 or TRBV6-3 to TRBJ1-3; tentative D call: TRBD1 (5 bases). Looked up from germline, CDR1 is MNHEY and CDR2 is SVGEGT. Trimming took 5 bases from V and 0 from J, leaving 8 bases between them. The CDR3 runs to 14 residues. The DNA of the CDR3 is TGTGCCAGCAGTGACAGAGCCTCTGGAAACACCATATATTTT. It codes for CASSDRASGNTIYF.